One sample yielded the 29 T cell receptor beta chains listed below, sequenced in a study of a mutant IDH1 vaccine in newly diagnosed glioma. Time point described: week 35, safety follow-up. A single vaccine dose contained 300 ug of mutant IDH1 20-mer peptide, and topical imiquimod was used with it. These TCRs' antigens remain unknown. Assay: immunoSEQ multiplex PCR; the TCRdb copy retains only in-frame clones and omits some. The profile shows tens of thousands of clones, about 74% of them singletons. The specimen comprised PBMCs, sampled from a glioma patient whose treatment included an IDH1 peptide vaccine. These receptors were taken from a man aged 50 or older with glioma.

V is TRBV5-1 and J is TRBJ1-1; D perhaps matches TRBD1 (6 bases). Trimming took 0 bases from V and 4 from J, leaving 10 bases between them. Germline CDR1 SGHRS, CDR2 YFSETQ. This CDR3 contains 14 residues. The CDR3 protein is CASSLAIGGTEAFF. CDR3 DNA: TGCGCCAGCAGCTTGGCCATAGGGGGCACTGAAGCTTTCTTT.

CDR3 nucleotide sequence: TGTGCCACCAGCAGAGAACAGGGGAATAACTATGGCTACACCTTC. The encoded protein is CATSREQGNNYGYTF. This sequence joins TRBV15 and TRBJ1-2, with TRBD1 matching 7 bases. Germline V lookup: CDR1 LNHNV, CDR2 YYDKDF (reference sequence). Trimming at V came to 0 bases and at J to 1 base, leaving 2 bases not matched to a gene. This CDR3 comprises 15 residues. The whole variable domain, remainder taken from reference TRBV15 and TRBJ1-2, is DAMVIQNPRYQVTQFGKPVTLSCSQTLNHNVMYWYQQKSSQAPKLLFHYYDKDFNNEADTPDNFQSRRPNTSFCFLDIRSPGLGDTAMYLCATSREQGNNYGYTFGSGTRLTVV.

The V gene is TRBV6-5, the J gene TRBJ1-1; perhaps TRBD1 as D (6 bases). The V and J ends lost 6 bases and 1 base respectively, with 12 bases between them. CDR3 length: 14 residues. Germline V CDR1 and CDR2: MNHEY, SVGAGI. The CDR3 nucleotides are TGTGCCAGCAGAGCCCCGGGGGCGAACACTGAAGCTTTCTTT. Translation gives CASRAPGANTEAFF.

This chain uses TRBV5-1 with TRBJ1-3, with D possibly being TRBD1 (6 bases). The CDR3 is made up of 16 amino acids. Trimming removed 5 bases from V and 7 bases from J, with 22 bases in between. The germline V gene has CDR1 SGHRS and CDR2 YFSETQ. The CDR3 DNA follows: TGCGCCAGCAGTCAAACTTCCGGACAGAGTGGGAACACCATATATTTT. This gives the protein CASSQTSGQSGNTIYF.

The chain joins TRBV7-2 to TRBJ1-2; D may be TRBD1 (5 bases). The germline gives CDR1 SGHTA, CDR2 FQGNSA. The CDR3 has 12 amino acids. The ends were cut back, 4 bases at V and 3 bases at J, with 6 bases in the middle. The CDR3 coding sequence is TGTGCCAGCAGCTCGACAGACTATGGCTACACCTTC. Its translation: CASSSTDYGYTF.

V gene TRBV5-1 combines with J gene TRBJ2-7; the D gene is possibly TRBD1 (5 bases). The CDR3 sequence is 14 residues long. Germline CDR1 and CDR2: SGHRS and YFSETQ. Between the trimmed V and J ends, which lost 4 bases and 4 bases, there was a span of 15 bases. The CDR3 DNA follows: TGCGCCAGCAGCCCAAACCCCGCAGGGTACGAGCAGTACTTC. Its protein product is CASSPNPAGYEQYF.

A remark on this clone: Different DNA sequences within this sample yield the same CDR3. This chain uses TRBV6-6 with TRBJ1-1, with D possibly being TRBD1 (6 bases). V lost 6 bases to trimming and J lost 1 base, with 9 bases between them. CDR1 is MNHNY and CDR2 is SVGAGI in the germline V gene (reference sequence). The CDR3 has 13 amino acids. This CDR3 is CASRPRGNTEAFF. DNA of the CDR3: TGTGCCAGCAGGCCCAGGGGGAACACTGAAGCTTTCTTT.

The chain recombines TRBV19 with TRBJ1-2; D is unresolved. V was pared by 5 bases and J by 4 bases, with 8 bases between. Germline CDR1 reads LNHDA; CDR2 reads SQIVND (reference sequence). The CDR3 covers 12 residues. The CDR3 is CASSPNGYGYTF. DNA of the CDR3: TGTGCCAGTAGTCCTAACGGCTATGGCTACACCTTC.

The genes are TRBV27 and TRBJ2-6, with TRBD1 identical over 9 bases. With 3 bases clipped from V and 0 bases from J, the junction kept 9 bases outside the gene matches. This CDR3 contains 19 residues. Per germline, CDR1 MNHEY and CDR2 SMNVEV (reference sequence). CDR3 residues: CASSFSGTGRRSGANVLTF. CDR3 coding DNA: TGTGCCAGCAGTTTTTCAGGGACAGGGCGCCGCTCTGGGGCCAACGTCCTGACTTTC. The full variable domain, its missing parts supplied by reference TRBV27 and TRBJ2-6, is EAQVTQNPRYLITVTGKKLTVTCSQNMNHEYMSWYRQDPGLGLRQIYYSMNVEVTDKGDVPEGYKVSRKEKRNFPLILESPSPNQTSLYFCASSFSGTGRRSGANVLTFGAGSRLTVL.

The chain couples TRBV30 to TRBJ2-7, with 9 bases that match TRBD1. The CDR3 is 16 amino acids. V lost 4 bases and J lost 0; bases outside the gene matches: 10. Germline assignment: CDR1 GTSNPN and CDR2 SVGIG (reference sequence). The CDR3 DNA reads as TGTGCCTGGACTAGGACAGGGGCCAGGAGCTCCTACGAGCAGTACTTC. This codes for CAWTRTGARSSYEQYF.

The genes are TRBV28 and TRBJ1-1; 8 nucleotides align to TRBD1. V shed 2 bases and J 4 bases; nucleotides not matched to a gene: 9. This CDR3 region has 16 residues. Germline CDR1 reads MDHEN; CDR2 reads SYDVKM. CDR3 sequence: CASSLRQGARSTEAFF. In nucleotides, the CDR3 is TGTGCCAGCAGTTTACGGCAGGGGGCTCGGAGCACTGAAGCTTTCTTT.

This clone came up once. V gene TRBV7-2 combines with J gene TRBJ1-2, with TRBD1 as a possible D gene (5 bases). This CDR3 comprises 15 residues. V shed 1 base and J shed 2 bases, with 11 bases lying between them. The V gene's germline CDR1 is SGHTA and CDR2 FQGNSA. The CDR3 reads CASSLEAGPNYGYTF. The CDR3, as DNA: TGTGCCAGCAGCTTAGAGGCGGGGCCGAACTATGGCTACACCTTC.

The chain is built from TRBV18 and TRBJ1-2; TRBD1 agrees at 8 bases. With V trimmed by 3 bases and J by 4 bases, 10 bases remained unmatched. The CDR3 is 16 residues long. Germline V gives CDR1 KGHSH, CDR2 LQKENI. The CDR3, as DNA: TGTGCCAGCTCACCGCCCCGCGGGCAGGGGGCCTATGGCTACACCTTC. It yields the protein CASSPPRGQGAYGYTF.

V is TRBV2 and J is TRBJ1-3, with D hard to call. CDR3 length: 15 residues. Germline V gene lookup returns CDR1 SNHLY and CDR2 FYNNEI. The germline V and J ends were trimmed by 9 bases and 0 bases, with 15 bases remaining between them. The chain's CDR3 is CARDPGPGSGNTIYF. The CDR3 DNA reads TGTGCCAGGGATCCGGGCCCGGGCTCTGGAAACACCATATATTTT.

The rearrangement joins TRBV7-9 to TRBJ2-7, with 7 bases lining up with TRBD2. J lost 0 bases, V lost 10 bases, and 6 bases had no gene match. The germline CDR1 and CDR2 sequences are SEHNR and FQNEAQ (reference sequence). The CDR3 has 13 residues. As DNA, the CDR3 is TGTGCCATTAGGGCGGGGGACTCCTACGAGCAGTACTTC. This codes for CAIRAGDSYEQYF.

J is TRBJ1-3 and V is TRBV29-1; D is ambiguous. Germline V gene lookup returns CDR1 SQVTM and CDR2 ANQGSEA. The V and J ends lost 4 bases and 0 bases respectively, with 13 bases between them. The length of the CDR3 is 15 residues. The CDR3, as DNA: TGCAGCGTTGCTCACGGCCGAAGCTCTGGAAACACCATATATTTT. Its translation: CSVAHGRSSGNTIYF. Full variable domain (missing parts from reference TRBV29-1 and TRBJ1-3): SAVISQKPSRDICQRGTSLTIQCQVDSQVTMMFWYRQQPGQSLTLIATANQGSEATYESGFVIDKFPISRPNLTFSTLTVSNMSPEDSSIYLCSVAHGRSSGNTIYFGEGSWLTVV.

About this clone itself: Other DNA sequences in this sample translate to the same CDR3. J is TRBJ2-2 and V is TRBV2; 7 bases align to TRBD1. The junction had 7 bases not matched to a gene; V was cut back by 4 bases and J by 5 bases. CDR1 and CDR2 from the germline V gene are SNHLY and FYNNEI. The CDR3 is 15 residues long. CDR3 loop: CASSGRDRSTGELFF. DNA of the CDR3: TGTGCCAGCAGTGGCCGGGACAGATCAACCGGGGAGCTGTTTTTT.

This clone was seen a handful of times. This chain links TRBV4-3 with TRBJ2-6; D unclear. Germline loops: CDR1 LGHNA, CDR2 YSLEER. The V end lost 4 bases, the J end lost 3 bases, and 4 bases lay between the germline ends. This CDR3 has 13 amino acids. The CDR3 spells CASSLVGANVLTF. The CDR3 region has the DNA TGCGCCAGCAGCCTAGTTGGGGCCAACGTCCTGACTTTC.

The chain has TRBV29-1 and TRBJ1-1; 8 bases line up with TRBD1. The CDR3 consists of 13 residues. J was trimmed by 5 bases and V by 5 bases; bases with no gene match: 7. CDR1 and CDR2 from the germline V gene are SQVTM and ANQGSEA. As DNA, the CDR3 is TGCAGCGTTAGTAACAGGGGGACAACTGAAGCTTTCTTT. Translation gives CSVSNRGTTEAFF.

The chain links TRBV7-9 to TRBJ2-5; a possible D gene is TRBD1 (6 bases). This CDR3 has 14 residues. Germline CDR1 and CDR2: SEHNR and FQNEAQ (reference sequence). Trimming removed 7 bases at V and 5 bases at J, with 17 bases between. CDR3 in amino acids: CASTYTTGKETQYF. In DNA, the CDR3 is TGTGCCAGCACCTACACAACAGGGAAGGAGACCCAGTACTTC.

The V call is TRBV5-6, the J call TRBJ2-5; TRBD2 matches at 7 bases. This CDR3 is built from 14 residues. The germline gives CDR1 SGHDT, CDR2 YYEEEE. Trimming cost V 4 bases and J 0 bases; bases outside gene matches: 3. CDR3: CASSLSGNQETQYF. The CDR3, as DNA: TGTGCCAGCAGCCTGAGCGGGAACCAAGAGACCCAGTACTTC.

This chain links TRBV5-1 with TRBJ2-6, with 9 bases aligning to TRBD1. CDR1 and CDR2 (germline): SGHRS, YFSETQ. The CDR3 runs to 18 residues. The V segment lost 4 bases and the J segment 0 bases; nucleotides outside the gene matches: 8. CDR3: CASSRAGTGNSGANVLTF. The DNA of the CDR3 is TGCGCCAGCAGCCGTGCCGGGACAGGGAACTCTGGGGCCAACGTCCTGACTTTC.

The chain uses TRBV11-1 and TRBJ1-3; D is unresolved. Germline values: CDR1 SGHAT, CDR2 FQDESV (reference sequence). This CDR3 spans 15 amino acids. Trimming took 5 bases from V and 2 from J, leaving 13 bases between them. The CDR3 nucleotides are TGTGCCAGCAGCGAAGACATCGATCCTGGAAACACCATATATTTT. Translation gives CASSEDIDPGNTIYF.

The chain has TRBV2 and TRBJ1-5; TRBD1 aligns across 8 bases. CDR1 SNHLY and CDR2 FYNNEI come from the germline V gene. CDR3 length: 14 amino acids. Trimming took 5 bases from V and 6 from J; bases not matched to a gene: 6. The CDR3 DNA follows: TGTGCCAGCAGTCGGACAGGGCAAGGTCAGCCCCAGCATTTT. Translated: CASSRTGQGQPQHF.

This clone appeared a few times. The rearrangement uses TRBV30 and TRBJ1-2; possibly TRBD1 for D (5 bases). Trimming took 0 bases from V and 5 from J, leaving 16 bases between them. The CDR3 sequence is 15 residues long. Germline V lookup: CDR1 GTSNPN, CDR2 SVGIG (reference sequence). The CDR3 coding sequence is TGTGCCTGGAGTGTACGAGGCAGGGTGGGATATGGCTACACCTTC. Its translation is CAWSVRGRVGYGYTF.

The CDR3 loop reads CASSPGQLNQPQHF. DNA for the CDR3: TGCGCCAGCAGCCCGGGACAGCTCAATCAGCCCCAGCATTTT. V gene TRBV5-1 combines with J gene TRBJ1-5, with 7 positions matching TRBD1. The CDR3 has 14 amino acids. V shed 4 bases and J 3 bases; nucleotides not matched to a gene: 4. From germline, CDR1 is SGHRS and CDR2 YFSETQ.

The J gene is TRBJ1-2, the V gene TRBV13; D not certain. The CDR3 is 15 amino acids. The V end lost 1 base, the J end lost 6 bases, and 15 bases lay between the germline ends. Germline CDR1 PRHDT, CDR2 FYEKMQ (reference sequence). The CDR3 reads CASSLVPSASDGYTF. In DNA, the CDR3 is TGTGCCAGCAGCTTAGTACCAAGTGCGTCGGATGGCTACACCTTC. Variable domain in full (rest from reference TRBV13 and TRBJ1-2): AAGVIQSPRHLIKEKRETATLKCYPIPRHDTVYWYQQGPGQDPQFLISFYEKMQSDKGSIPDRFSAQQFSDYHSELNMSSLELGDSALYFCASSLVPSASDGYTFGSGTRLTVV.

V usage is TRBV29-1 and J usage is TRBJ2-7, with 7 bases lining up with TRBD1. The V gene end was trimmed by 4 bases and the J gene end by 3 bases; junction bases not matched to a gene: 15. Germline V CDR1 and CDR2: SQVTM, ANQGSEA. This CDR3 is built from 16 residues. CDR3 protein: CSVASKFGQEVYEQYF. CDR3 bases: TGCAGCGTTGCTTCTAAATTTGGACAGGAGGTCTACGAGCAGTACTTC.

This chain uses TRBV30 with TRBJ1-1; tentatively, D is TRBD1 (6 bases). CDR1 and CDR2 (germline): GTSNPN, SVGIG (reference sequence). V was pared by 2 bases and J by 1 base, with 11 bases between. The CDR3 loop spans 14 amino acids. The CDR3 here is CAWSLGGGNTEAFF. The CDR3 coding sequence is TGTGCCTGGAGTCTAGGGGGGGGGAACACTGAAGCTTTCTTT.